Presented here are 18 T cell receptor beta chains from one specimen sequenced in a study of a mutant IDH1 vaccine in newly diagnosed glioma (TCRdb year 2021). The library was obtained by the immunoSEQ multiplex PCR assay. Entries here come from immuneACCESS through TCRdb and include only in-frame sequences with V and J called. Some clones fail to appear in such tables; in the studies checked, an unresolved V gene covers under half of the shortfall, and the cause of the remainder is unknown. Here the sample has approximately 43,000 clones; around 81% occur a single time. The biggest ten clones account for 6.3% of the sample. Their specific antigens are unknown. In light of the paper, this sample's time point label describes: week 23, last vaccination. Each vaccine dose was 300 ug of a 20-mer mutant IDH1 peptide in Montanide, given subcutaneously with topical imiquimod. The sequencing used PBMCs, collected from a glioma patient whose treatment included an IDH1 peptide vaccine. These receptors originate from a middle-aged woman with glioma. Some clones in this sample may be carry-over from other donors' samples.

The rearrangement joins TRBV4-1 to TRBJ2-3; the D gene is possibly TRBD2 (5 bases). The CDR3 extends over 12 amino acids. With 5 bases removed from V and 4 bases from J, the gap between germline ends came to 7 bases. Germline CDR1 reads MGHRA; CDR2 reads YSYEKL. The CDR3 DNA reads as TGCGCCAGCAGCGAGGAGGCAGATACGCAGTATTTT. It codes for CASSEEADTQYF.

This chain joins TRBV5-4 and TRBJ1-1; D uncertain. Germline CDR1 reads SGHNT; CDR2 reads YYREEE (reference sequence). V lost 0 bases and J 4 bases, leaving 10 bases between the germline ends. This CDR3 is built from 14 residues. CDR3 protein: CASSLGRSLTEAFF. As DNA, the CDR3 is TGTGCCAGCAGCTTGGGGCGATCACTCACTGAAGCTTTCTTT. Supplemented by reference TRBV5-4 and TRBJ1-1, the full variable domain reads ETGVTQSPTHLIKTRGQQVTLRCSSQSGHNTVSWYQQALGQGPQFIFQYYREEENGRGNFPPRFSGLQFPNYSSELNVNALELDDSALYLCASSLGRSLTEAFFGQGTRLTVV.

The CDR3 is CASSTLDRGEQYF. CDR3 in DNA: TGTGCCAGTAGTACCCTCGATCGGGGCGAGCAGTACTTC. The chain links TRBV19 to TRBJ2-7, with a weak D call TRBD2 (5 bases). Germline CDR1 and CDR2: LNHDA and SQIVND (reference sequence). This CDR3 has 13 amino acids. Trimming removed 4 bases from V and 6 bases from J, with 13 bases in between. Complete variable domain (other parts from reference TRBV19 and TRBJ2-7): DGGITQSPKYLFRKEGQNVTLSCEQNLNHDAMYWYRQDPGQGLRLIYYSQIVNDFQKGDIAEGYSVSREKKESFPLTVTSAQKNPTAFYLCASSTLDRGEQYFGPGTRLTVT.

The chain has TRBV10-3 and TRBJ2-7, with TRBD2 identical over 10 bases. CDR3 size: 14 residues. The V and J ends lost 6 bases and 1 base, in that order; junction bases with no gene match: 3. The germline V gene has CDR1 ENHRY and CDR2 SYGVKD. The CDR3 bases are TGTGCCATCAGACCGGGACTAGCGTCCTACGAGCAGTACTTC. The encoded protein is CAIRPGLASYEQYF.

This rearrangement joins TRBV5-8 to TRBJ2-2, with 8 nucleotides matching TRBD2. Germline CDR1 and CDR2: SGHTS and YDEGEE. The V and J ends lost 4 bases and 3 bases, in that order; junction bases with no gene match: 8. This CDR3 is 16 amino acids long. The CDR3 region has the DNA TGTGCCAGCAGCCTACGTAGCGGGGCCCACACCGGGGAGCTGTTTTTT. Amino acids: CASSLRSGAHTGELFF.

CDR3: CASSLDLRHSGELFF. The CDR3 DNA follows: TGTGCCAGCAGCTTAGATTTGCGACACTCCGGGGAGCTGTTTTTT. The chain couples TRBV7-6 to TRBJ2-2; no firm D call. Germline values: CDR1 SGHVS, CDR2 FNYEAQ. There are 15 residues in the CDR3. Trimming removed 1 base from V and 6 bases from J, with 12 bases in between.

This clone came up once. This chain links TRBV9 with TRBJ2-3, with TRBD2 matching over 14 bases. J was trimmed by 6 bases and V by 2 bases; bases with no gene match: 2. This CDR3 is built from 15 residues. Germline values: CDR1 SGDLS, CDR2 YYNGEE. Written as DNA, the CDR3 is TGTGCCAGCAGCGTCGGGACTAGCGGGAGTGATACGCAGTATTTT. Its translation: CASSVGTSGSDTQYF.

The rearrangement links TRBV4-3 to TRBJ1-2; unclear D gene. Germline-derived CDR1 and CDR2 are LGHNA and YSLEER. V lost 0 bases and J 7 bases, leaving 9 bases between the germline ends. CDR3 length: 13 amino acids. DNA for the CDR3: TGCGCCAGCAGCCAAGATGACATTGGTGGCTACACCTTC. This encodes CASSQDDIGGYTF.

A few counts support this clone. This chain uses TRBV6-1 with TRBJ2-3; D is unresolved. From germline, CDR1 is MNHNS and CDR2 SASEGT. The CDR3 runs to 12 residues. Trimming removed 1 base at V and 8 bases at J, with 7 bases between. The CDR3 region has the DNA TGTGCCAGCAGTGAAGGACGGATTACGCAGTATTTT. Translated: CASSEGRITQYF.

The gene calls are TRBV2 and TRBJ2-1; D unresolved. The CDR3 totals 11 residues. V was trimmed by 10 bases and J by 4 bases, leaving 8 bases between them. Germline loops: CDR1 SNHLY, CDR2 FYNNEI. CDR3 protein: CAIYGYNEQFF. The CDR3 DNA reads TGTGCCATCTATGGGTACAATGAGCAGTTCTTC.

This chain connects TRBV9 to TRBJ2-7; either TRBD1 or TRBD2 may supply D (6 bases each). V lost 3 bases and J 5 bases, leaving 27 bases between the germline ends. Germline assignment: CDR1 SGDLS and CDR2 YYNGEE. The length of the CDR3 is 18 residues. The CDR3 reads CASSGAGRGLVKLDEQYF. CDR3 DNA sequence: TGTGCCAGCAGCGGGGCGGGTCGGGGGCTGGTGAAGCTCGACGAGCAGTACTTC.

The V and J genes are TRBV28 and TRBJ2-7; D possibly uses TRBD1 or TRBD2 (6 bases each). V lost 4 bases and J lost 0, with 25 bases in between. The CDR3 has 19 amino acids. CDR1 is MDHEN and CDR2 is SYDVKM in the germline V gene. The CDR3 sequence is CASSSILGRQVGSSYEQYF. The CDR3 DNA follows: TGTGCCAGCAGTTCCATATTGGGGAGACAGGTCGGGAGCTCCTACGAGCAGTACTTC.

In its sample, this clone was seen a few times. The rearrangement links TRBV6-5 to TRBJ1-3, with TRBD1 as a possible D gene (5 bases). Per germline, CDR1 MNHEY and CDR2 SVGAGI. Between the trimmed V and J ends, which lost 5 bases and 9 bases, there was a span of 14 bases. This CDR3 contains 13 residues. The CDR3 protein is CASSQGASGTIYF. The DNA of the CDR3 is TGTGCCAGCAGTCAAGGGGCCTCGGGCACCATATATTTT.

This clone was counted only a few times. The chain recombines TRBV2 with TRBJ1-5, with no clear D. CDR3 length equals 15 residues. The germline V and J ends were trimmed by 4 bases and 0 bases, with 10 bases remaining between them. Germline lookup yields CDR1 SNHLY and CDR2 FYNNEI. CDR3 amino acids: CASSGERASNQPQHF. CDR3 coding DNA: TGTGCCAGCAGTGGCGAGCGGGCTAGCAATCAGCCCCAGCATTTT.

CDR3 in amino acids: CASSQDRGSNTEAFF. The CDR3 nucleotides are TGCGCCAGCAGCCAAGATCGGGGATCTAACACTGAAGCTTTCTTT. V and J are TRBV4-3 and TRBJ1-1, with no clear D. Trimming took 0 bases from V and 2 from J, leaving 10 bases between them. The CDR3 extends over 15 amino acids. Germline CDR1 and CDR2: LGHNA and YSLEER.

The rearrangement links TRBV9 to TRBJ1-1, with D possibly being TRBD1 (6 bases). With 7 bases removed from V and 1 base from J, the gap between germline ends came to 17 bases. CDR3 length equals 15 residues. Germline CDR1 is SGDLS and CDR2 is YYNGEE. CDR3 region: CASRRTVRGNTEAFF. The CDR3 DNA reads as TGTGCCAGCCGAAGGACAGTAAGGGGGAACACTGAAGCTTTCTTT.

The V and J genes are TRBV4-2 and TRBJ2-7; D is tentatively TRBD1 or TRBD2 (5 bases each). V lost 1 base to trimming and J lost 0 bases, with 10 bases between them. The CDR3 extends over 15 amino acids. CDR1 is LGHNA and CDR2 is YNFKEQ in the germline V gene. CDR3 protein: CASSQVSGPSYEQYF. CDR3 bases: TGTGCCAGCAGCCAAGTTTCGGGACCCTCCTACGAGCAGTACTTC.

This clone was observed a few times. The rearrangement uses TRBV5-1 and TRBJ2-3; 14 bases are a match to TRBD2. The germline V gene has CDR1 SGHRS and CDR2 YFSETQ. The length of the CDR3 is 16 residues. Losses at the gene ends were 4 bases for V and 2 bases for J; bases not matched to a gene: 3. The CDR3 nucleotides are TGCGCCAGCAGCCGACTAGCGGGAGGGGTCACAGATACGCAGTATTTT. It specifies CASSRLAGGVTDTQYF.